This T cell receptor beta chain is drawn from a study of control samples from healthy donors and cancer patients. Sequencing used immunoSEQ multiplex PCR; TCRdb keeps in-frame clones, though not all of them. The table lists about 140,000 clones, less than 90% of them singletons. Germline CDR1 SGHTS, CDR2 YDEGEE. The CDR3 is made up of 13 amino acids. The V end lost 7 bases, the J end lost 0 bases, and 10 bases lay between the germline ends. The chain combines TRBV5-8 with TRBJ1-1; D gene ambiguous. The clonotype originates from a woman under 40 in good health. Sequenced sample: blood. CDR3 in DNA: TGTGCCAGCCTCTCCCTCCTGAACACTGAAGCTTTCTTT. Its translation is CASLSLLNTEAFF.